This TCR beta chain appears in the sequencing data of a study of PD-1 blockade in classical Hodgkin lymphoma. The germline V gene has CDR1 SGHVS and CDR2 FQNEAQ. The CDR3 totals 15 residues. The V gene lost 4 bases and the J gene lost 2 bases, with 13 bases spanning the gap. Noted time point: cycle 4 day 1 (C4D1), after more than five weeks of nivolumab. Every patient experienced relapse after autologous stem cell transplantation, and brentuximab vedotin exposure varied. Assay: immunoSEQ multiplex PCR; the TCRdb copy retains only in-frame clones and omits some. The data contain about 90,000 clones, 90% of them seen just once; the ten biggest clones take up roughly 3%.

The receptor comes from a human donor with classical Hodgkin lymphoma. Sequences were derived from peripheral blood mononuclear cells (PBMCs), sampled before the fourth cycle of nivolumab. The chain combines TRBV7-8 with TRBJ2-3, with D tentatively TRBD2 (6 bases). CDR3 sequence reads: CASSYSRGTTDTQYF. DNA of the CDR3: TGTGCCAGCAGCTATAGTCGGGGGACCACAGATACGCAGTATTTT.